What follows are 3 T cell receptor beta chains derived from one specimen sequenced in a study of T cells in tumors after PD-1 blockade. Produced via immunoSEQ multiplex PCR; TCRdb's table is partial and in-frame only. The data show 40,000 to 55,000 clones, roughly 79% seen once. This specimen consisted of PBMCs, obtained before anti-PD-1 treatment. All receptors derive from a human donor with basal cell carcinoma.

This clone was counted only a few times. The chain recombines TRBV29-1 with TRBJ1-1; weak D call: TRBD1 (6 bases). In germline, CDR1 is SQVTM, CDR2 ANQGSEA. CDR3 size: 13 residues. V dropped 3 bases and J dropped 4 bases, with 12 bases sitting between them. CDR3 region: CSVDQGRGTEAFF. CDR3 coding DNA: TGCAGCGTTGACCAGGGGCGGGGCACTGAAGCTTTCTTT.

The genes are TRBV13 and TRBJ2-3; 8 bases are shared with TRBD2. The junction had 6 bases not matched to a gene; V was cut back by 5 bases and J by 11 bases. This CDR3 region has 12 residues. Germline CDR1 PRHDT, CDR2 FYEKMQ (reference sequence). The CDR3 nucleotides are TGTGCCAGCAGCCCCCGAGCGGGAGAGCAGTATTTT. Its translation is CASSPRAGEQYF.

This clone appeared once. The genes are TRBV11-1 and TRBJ1-1; 7 positions match TRBD1. V gave up 5 bases and J gave up 3 bases; unmatched junction bases: 6. The CDR3 is made up of 14 amino acids. Germline loops: CDR1 SGHAT, CDR2 FQDESV (reference sequence). The CDR3 is CASSIGTEYTEAFF. The CDR3 DNA reads as TGTGCCAGCAGCATCGGGACAGAATACACTGAAGCTTTCTTT.